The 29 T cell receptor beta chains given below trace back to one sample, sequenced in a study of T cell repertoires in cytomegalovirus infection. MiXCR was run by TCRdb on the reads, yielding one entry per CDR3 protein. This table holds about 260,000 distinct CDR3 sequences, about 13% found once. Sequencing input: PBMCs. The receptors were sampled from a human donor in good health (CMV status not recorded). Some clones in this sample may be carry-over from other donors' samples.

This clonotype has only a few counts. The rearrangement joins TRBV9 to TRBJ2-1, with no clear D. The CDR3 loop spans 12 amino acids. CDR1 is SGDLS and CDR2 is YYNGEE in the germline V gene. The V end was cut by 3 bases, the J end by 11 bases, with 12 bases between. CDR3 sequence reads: CASSGTPGQQFF. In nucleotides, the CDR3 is TGTGCCAGCAGCGGGACCCCCGGGCAGCAGTTCTTC.

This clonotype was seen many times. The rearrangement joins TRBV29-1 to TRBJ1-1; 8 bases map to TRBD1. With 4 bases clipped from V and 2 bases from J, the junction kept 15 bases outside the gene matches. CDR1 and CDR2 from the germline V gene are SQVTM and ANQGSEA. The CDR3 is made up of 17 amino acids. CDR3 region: CSVGARQGRGGNTEAFF. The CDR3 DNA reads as TGCAGCGTTGGGGCCCGACAGGGGCGCGGGGGAAACACTGAAGCTTTCTTT.

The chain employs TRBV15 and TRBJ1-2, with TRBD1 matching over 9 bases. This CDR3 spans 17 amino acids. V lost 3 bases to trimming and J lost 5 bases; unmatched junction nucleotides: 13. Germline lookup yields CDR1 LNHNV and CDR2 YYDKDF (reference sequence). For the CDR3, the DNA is TGTGCCACCAGCAGTCTCCGGGACAGGGATCTATTTTATGGCTACACCTTC. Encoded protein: CATSSLRDRDLFYGYTF. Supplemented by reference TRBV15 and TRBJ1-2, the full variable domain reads DAMVIQNPRYQVTQFGKPVTLSCSQTLNHNVMYWYQQKSSQAPKLLFHYYDKDFNNEADTPDNFQSRRPNTSFCFLDIRSPGLGDTAMYLCATSSLRDRDLFYGYTFGSGTRLTVV.

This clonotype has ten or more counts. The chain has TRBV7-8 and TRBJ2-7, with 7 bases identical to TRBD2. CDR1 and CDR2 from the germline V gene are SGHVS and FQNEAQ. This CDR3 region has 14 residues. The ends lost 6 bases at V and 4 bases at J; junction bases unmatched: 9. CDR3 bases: TGTGCCAGCAGTTATCGACTAGCTGGATACGAGCAGTACTTC. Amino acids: CASSYRLAGYEQYF.

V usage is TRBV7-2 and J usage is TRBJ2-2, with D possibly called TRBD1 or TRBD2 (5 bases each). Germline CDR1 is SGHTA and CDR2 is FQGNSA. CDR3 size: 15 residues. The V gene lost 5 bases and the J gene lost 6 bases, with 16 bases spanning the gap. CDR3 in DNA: TGTGCCAGCAGCCTATTCAGGGACGGGGCCGGGGAGCTGTTTTTT. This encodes CASSLFRDGAGELFF.

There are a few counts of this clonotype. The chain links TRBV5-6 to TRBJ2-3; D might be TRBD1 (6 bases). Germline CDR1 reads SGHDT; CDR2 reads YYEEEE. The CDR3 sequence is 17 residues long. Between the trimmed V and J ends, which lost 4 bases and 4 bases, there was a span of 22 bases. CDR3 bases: TGTGCCAGCAGCAGCTCGATGACAGGCTCACGGGCAGATACGCAGTATTTT. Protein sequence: CASSSSMTGSRADTQYF.

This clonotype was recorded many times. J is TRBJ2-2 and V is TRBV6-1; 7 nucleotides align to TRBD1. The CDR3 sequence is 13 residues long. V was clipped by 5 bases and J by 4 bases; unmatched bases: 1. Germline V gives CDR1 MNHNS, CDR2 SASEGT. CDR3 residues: CASSTGATGELFF. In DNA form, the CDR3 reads TGTGCCAGCAGTACAGGGGCCACCGGGGAGCTGTTTTTT.

DNA for the CDR3: TGCGCCAGCAGCCAAACCGGGACAGGAGGAAAGGGCTCTGGGGCCAACGTCCTGACTTTC. Protein product: CASSQTGTGGKGSGANVLTF. The J gene is TRBJ2-6, the V gene TRBV5-1; 8 bases map to TRBD1. This CDR3 comprises 20 residues. Unmatched junction bases numbered 15, after V lost 4 bases and J lost 0 bases. The germline CDR1 and CDR2 sequences are SGHRS and YFSETQ.

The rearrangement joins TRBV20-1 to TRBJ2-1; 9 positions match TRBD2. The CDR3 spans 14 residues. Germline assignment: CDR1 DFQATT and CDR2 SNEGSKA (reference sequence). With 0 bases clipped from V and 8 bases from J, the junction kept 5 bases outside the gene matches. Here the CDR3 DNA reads TGCAGTGCTAGAGATTGGGGACTAGCCTATGAGCAGTTCTTC. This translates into CSARDWGLAYEQFF.

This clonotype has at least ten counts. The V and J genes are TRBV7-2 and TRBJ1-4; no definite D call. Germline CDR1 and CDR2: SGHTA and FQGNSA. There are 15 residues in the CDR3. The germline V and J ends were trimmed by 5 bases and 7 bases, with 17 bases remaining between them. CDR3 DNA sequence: TGTGCCAGCAGCCGGAATCTGGGAGGCGGTGAAAAACTGTTTTTT. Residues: CASSRNLGGGEKLFF. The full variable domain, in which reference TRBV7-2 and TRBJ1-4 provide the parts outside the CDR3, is GAGVSQSPSNKVTEKGKDVELRCDPISGHTALYWYRQSLGQGLEFLIYFQGNSAPDKSGLPSDRFSAERTGGSVSTLTIQRTQQEDSAVYLCASSRNLGGGEKLFFGSGTQLSVL.

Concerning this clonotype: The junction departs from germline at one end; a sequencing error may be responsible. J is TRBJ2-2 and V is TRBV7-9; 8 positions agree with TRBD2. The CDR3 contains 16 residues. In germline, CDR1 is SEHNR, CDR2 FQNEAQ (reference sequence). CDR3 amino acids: CTSSTSTGLVSGELFF. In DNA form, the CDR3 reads TGTACCAGCAGCACGTCTACGGGACTAGTGTCCGGGGAGCTGTTTTTT.

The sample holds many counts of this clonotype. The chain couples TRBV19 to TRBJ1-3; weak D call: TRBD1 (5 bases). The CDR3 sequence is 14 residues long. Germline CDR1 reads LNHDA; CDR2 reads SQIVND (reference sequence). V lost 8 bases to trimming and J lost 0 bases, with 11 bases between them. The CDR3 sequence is CASRDSGSGNTIYF. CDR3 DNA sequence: TGTGCCAGTCGGGACTCTGGCTCTGGAAACACCATATATTTT. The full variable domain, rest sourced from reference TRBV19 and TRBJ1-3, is DGGITQSPKYLFRKEGQNVTLSCEQNLNHDAMYWYRQDPGQGLRLIYYSQIVNDFQKGDIAEGYSVSREKKESFPLTVTSAQKNPTAFYLCASRDSGSGNTIYFGEGSWLTVV.

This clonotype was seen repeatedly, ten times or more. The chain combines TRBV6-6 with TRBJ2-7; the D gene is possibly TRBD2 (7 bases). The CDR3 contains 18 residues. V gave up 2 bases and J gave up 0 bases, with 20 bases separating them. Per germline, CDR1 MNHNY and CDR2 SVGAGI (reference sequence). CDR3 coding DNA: TGTGCCAGCAGTTACGCCTTATTAGGGGGAGGGCCCTCCTACGAGCAGTACTTC. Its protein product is CASSYALLGGGPSYEQYF.

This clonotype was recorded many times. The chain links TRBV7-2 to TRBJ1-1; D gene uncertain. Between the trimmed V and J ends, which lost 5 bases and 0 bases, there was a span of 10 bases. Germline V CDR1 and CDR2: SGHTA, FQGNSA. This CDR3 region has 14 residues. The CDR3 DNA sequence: TGTGCCAGCAGCCCGAGCCCCCTGAACACTGAAGCTTTCTTT. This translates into CASSPSPLNTEAFF.

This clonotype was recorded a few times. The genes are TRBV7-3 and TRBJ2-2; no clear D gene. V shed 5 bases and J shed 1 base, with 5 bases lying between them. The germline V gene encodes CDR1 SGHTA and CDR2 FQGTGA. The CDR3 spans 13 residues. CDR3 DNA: TGTGCCAGCAGCGTATTGAACACCGGGGAGCTGTTTTTT. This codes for CASSVLNTGELFF.

The CDR3 coding sequence is TGTGCCAGCAGCGTAAGTCCTTGGGGGAACACTGAAGCTTTCTTT. Protein: CASSVSPWGNTEAFF. V is TRBV9 and J is TRBJ1-1; no firm D call. The CDR3 has 15 residues. The ends were cut back, 1 base at V and 1 base at J, with 11 bases in the middle. The germline V gene has CDR1 SGDLS and CDR2 YYNGEE.

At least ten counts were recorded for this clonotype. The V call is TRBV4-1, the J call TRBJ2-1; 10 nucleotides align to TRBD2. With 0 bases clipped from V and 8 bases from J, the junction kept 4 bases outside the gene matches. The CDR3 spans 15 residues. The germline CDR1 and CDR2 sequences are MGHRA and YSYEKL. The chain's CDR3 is CASSQDERGGYEQFF. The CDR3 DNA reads TGCGCCAGCAGCCAAGATGAGCGGGGGGGCTATGAGCAGTTCTTC.

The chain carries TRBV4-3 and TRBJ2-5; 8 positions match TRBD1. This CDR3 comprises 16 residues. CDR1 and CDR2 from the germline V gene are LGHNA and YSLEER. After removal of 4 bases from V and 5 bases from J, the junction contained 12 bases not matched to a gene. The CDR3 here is CASSPLAGQGYETQYF. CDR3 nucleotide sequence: TGCGCCAGCAGCCCCCTCGCCGGACAGGGCTATGAGACCCAGTACTTC.

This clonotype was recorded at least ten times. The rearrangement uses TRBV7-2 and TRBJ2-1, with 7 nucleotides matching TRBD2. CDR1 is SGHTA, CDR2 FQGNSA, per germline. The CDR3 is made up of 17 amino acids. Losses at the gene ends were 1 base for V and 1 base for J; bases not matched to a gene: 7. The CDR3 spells CASSLVLAGASYNEQFF. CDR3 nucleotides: TGTGCCAGCAGCTTAGTCTTGGCGGGAGCATCCTACAATGAGCAGTTCTTC.

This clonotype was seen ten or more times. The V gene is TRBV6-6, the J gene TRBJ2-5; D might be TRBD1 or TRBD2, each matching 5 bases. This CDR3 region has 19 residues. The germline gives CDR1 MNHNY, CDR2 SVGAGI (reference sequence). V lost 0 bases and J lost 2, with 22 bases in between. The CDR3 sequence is CASSYSRFLKGRGQETQYF. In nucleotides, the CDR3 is TGTGCCAGCAGTTACTCGAGATTCTTAAAGGGGCGCGGGCAAGAGACCCAGTACTTC.

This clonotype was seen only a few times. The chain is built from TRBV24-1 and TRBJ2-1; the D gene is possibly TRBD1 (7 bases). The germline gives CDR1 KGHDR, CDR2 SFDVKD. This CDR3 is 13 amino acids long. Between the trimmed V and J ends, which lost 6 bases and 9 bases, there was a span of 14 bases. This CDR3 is CATSRDQGGEQFF. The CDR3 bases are TGTGCCACCAGTAGAGACCAGGGGGGTGAGCAGTTCTTC.

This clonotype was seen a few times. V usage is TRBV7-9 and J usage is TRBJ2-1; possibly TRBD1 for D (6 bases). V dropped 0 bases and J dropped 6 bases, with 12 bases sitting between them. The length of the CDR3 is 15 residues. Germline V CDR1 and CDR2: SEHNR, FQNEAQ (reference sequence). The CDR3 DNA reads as TGTGCCAGCAGCTTAGCAGGGGGTTTGGTCAATGAGCAGTTCTTC. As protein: CASSLAGGLVNEQFF.

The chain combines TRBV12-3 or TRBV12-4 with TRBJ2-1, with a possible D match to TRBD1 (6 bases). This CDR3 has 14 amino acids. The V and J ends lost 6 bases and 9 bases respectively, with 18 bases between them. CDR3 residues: CASSLTGPAAEQFF. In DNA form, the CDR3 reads TGTGCCAGCAGCCTGACAGGCCCCGCGGCTGAGCAGTTCTTC.

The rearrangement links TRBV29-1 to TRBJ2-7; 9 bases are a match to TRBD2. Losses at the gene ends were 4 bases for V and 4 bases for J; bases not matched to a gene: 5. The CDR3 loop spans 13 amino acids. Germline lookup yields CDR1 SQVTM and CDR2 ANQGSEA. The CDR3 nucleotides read TGCAGCGTTGTCCTAGCGGGAAAGTACGAGCAGTACTTC. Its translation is CSVVLAGKYEQYF.

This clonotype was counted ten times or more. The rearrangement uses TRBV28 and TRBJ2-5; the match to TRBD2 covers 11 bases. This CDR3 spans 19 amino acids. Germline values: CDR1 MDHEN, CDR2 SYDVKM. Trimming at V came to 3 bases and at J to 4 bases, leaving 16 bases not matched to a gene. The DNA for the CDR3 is TGTGCCAGCAGTTTCCCCCGTTCCTCTAGCGGGAGGTATGGAGAGACCCAGTACTTC. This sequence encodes CASSFPRSSSGRYGETQYF.

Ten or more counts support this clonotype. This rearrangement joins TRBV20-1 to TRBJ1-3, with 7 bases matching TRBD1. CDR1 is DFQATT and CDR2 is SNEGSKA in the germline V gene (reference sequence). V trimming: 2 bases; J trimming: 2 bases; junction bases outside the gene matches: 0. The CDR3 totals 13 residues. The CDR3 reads CSARQGAGNTIYF. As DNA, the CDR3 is TGCAGTGCTAGACAGGGGGCTGGAAACACCATATATTTT.

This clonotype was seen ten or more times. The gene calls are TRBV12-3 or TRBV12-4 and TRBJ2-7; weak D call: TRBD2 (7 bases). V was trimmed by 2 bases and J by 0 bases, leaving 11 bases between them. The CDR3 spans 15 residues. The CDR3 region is CASSLIGGLSYEQYF. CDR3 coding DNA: TGTGCCAGCAGTTTAATCGGGGGGCTCTCCTACGAGCAGTACTTC.

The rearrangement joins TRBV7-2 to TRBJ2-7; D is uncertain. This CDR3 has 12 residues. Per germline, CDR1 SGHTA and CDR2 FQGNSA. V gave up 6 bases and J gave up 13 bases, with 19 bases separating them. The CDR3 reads CASSLLIYEPYF. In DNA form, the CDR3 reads TGTGCCAGCAGTCTTCTGATATACGAGCCTTACTTC.

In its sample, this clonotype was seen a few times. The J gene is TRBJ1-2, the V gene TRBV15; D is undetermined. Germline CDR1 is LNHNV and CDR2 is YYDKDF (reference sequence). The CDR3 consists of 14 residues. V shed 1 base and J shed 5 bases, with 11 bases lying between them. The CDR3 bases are TGTGCCACCAGCAGAGTGGGCGATGTATATGGCTACACCTTC. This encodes CATSRVGDVYGYTF.